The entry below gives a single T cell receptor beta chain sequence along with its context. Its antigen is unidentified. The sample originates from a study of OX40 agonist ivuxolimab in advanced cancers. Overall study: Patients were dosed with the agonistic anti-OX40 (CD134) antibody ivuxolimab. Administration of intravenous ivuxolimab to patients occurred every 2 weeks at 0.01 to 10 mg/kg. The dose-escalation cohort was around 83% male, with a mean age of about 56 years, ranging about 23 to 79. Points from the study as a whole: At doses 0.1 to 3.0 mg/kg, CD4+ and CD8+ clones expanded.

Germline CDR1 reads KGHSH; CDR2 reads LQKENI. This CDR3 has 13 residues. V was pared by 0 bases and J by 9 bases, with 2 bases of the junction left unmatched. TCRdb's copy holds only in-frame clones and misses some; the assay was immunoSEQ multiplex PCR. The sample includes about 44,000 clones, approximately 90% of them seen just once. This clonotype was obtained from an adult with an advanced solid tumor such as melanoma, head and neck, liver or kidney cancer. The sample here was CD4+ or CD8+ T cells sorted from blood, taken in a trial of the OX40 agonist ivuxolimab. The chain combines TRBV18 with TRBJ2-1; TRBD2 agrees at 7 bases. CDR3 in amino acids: CASSPPGGSEQFF. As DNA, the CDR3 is TGTGCCAGCTCACCACCGGGCGGGAGTGAGCAGTTCTTC.